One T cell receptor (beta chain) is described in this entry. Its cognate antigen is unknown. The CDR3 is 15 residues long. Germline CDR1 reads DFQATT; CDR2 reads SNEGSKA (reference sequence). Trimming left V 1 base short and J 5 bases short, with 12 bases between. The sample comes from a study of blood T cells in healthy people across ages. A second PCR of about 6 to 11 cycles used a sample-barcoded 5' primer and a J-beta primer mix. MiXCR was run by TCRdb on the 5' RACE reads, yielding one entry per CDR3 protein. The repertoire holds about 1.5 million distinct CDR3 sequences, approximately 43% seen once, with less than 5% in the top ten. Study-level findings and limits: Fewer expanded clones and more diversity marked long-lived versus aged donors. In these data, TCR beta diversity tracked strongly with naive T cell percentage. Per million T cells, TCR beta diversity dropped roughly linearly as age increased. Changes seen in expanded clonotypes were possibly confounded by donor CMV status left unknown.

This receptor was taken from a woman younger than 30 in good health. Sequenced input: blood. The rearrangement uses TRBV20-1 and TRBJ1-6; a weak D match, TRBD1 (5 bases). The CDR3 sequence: CSARVEAGNNSPLHF. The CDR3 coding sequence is TGCAGTGCTAGAGTAGAAGCAGGGAATAATTCACCCCTCCACTTT.